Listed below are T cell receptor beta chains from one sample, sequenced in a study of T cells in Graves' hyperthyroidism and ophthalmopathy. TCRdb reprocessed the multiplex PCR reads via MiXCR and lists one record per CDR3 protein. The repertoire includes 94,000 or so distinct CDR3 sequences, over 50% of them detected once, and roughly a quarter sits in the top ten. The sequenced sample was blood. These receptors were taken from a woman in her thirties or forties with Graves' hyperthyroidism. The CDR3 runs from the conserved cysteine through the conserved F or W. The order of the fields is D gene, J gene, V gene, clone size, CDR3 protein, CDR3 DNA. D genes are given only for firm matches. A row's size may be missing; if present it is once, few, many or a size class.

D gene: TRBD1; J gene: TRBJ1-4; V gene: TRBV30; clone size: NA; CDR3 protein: CAWSETGLGEKLFF; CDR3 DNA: TGTGCCTGGAGTGAGACAGGGTTGGGCGAAAAACTGTTTTTT
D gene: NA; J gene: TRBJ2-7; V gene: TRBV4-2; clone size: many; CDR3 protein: CASSEGPRGEYEQYF; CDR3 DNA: TGTGCCAGCAGCGAAGGTCCCAGGGGGGAGTACGAGCAGTACTTC
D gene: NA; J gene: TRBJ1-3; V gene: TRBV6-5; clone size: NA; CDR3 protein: CASSYRLPAASGNTIYF; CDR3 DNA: TGTGCCAGCAGTTACCGCCTCCCGGCAGCCTCTGGAAACACCATATATTTT
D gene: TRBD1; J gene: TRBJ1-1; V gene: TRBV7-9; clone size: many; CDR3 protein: CASSQVTGTGLPEAFF; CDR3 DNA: TGTGCCAGCAGCCAAGTTACAGGGACAGGGCTCCCTGAAGCTTTCTTT
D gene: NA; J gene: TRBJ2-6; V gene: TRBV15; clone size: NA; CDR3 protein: CATSDAGSGANVLTF; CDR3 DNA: TGTGCCACTAGCGACGCAGGGTCAGGGGCCAATGTCCTGACTTTC
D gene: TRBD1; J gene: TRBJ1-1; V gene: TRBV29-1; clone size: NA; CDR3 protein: CSAGQGARVNTEAFF; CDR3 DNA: TGCAGCGCCGGACAGGGGGCGCGGGTTAACACTGAAGCTTTCTTT
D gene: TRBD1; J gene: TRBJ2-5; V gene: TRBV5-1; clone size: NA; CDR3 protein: CASSVGQGFRTQYF; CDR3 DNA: TGCGCCAGCAGCGTGGGACAGGGATTTAGGACCCAGTACTTC
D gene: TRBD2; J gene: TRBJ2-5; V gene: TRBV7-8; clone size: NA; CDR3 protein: CAWSPDPTSRRRETQYF; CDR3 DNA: TGTGCCTGGAGTCCCGACCCGACTAGCAGGCGCCGAGAGACCCAGTACTTC
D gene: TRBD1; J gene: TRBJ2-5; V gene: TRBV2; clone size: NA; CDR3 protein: CASNLQGGTQYF; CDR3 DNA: TGTGCCAGCAACCTACAGGGGGGGACCCAGTACTTC
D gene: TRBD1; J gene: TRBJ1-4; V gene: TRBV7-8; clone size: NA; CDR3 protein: CASSPLSPGGTDEKLFF; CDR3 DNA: TGTGCCAGCAGCCCGCTCTCGCCTGGGGGGACAGATGAAAAACTGTTTTTT
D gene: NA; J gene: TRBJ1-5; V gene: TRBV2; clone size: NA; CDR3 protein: CASSHVGSPRLYQPQHF; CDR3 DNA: TGTGCCAGCAGCCACGTCGGCAGCCCAAGGCTATATCAGCCCCAGCATTTT
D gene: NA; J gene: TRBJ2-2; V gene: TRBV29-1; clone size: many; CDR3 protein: CSVFPRGGGSNTGELFF; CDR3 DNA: TGCAGCGTTTTTCCCAGGGGGGGGGGCTCGAACACCGGGGAGCTGTTTTTT
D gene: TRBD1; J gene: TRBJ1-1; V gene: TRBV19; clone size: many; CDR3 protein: CASSSRTGKMNTEAFF; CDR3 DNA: TGTGCCAGTAGTTCGCGGACAGGGAAAATGAACACTGAAGCTTTCTTT
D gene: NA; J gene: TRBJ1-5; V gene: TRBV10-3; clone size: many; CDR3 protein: CATAQGEGQPQHF; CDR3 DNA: TGTGCCACCGCACAGGGAGAGGGTCAGCCCCAGCATTTT
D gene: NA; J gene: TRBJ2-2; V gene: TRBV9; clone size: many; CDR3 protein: CASSVDGDTGELFF; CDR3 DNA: TGTGCCAGCAGCGTAGACGGGGACACCGGGGAGCTGTTTTTT
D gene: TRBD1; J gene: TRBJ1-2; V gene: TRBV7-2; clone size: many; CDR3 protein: CASSFSGQVVGYTF; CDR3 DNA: TGTGCCAGCAGCTTCTCGGGACAGGTCGTTGGCTACACCTTC
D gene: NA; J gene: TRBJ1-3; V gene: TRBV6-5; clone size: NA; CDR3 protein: CASSPGGVETPYF; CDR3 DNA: TGTGCCAGCAGTCCGGGGGGAGTGGAAACACCATATTTT
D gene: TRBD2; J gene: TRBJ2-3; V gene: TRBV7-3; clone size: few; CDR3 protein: CASSRGGSPDTQYF; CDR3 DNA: TGTGCCAGCAGCCGGGGCGGGAGTCCAGATACGCAGTATTTT
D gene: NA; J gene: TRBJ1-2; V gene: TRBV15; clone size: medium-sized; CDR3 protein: CATSRDRGATRGYTF; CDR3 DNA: TGTGCCACCAGCAGAGATCGAGGGGCTACCCGTGGCTACACCTTC
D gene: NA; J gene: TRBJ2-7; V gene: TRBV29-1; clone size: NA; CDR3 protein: CSLSLGRGSYEQYF; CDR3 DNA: TGCAGCTTGTCCCTCGGGCGGGGCTCCTACGAGCAGTACTTC
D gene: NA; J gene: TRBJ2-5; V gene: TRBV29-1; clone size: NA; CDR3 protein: CSSTGNSQETQYF; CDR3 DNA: TGCAGCTCAACAGGGAACAGTCAAGAGACCCAGTACTTC
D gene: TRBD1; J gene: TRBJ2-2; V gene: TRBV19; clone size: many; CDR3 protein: CASSINRGHLGELFF; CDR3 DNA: TGTGCCAGTAGTATCAACAGGGGGCACCTCGGGGAGCTGTTTTTT
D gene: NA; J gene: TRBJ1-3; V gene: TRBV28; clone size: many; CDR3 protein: CASSLRGNTIYF; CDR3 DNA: TGTGCCAGCAGCTTACGGGGGAACACCATATATTTT
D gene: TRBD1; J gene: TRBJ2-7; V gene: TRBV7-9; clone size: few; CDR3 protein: CASSWGQGYEQYF; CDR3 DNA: TGTGCCAGCAGCTGGGGACAGGGCTACGAGCAGTACTTC
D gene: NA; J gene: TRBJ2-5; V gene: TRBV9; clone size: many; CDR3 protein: CASSPKRSREVQETQYF; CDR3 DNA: TGTGCCAGCAGCCCAAAGCGGAGCAGGGAGGTCCAAGAGACCCAGTACTTC
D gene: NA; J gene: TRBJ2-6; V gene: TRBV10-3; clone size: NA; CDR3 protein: CAIKLTDMNTEAF; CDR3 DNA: TGTGCCATCAAGTTGACAGATATGAACACTGAAGCTTTC
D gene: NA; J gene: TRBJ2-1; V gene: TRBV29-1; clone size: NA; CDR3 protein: CSVERSYNEQFF; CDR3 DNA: TGCAGCGTTGAGAGGTCCTACAATGAGCAGTTCTTC
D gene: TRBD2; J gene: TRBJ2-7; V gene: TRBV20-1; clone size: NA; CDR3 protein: CSATVGLAGTYEQYF; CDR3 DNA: TGCAGTGCTACCGTAGGACTAGCGGGAACCTACGAGCAGTACTTC
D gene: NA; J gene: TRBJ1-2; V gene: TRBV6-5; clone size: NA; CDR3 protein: CASSYSYGYTF; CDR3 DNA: TGTGCCAGCAGTTACTCCTATGGCTACACCTTC
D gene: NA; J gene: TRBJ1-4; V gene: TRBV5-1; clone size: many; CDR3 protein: CASSLGRTVNEKLFF; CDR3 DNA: TGCGCCAGCAGCTTGGGTAGGACAGTTAATGAAAAACTGTTTTTT
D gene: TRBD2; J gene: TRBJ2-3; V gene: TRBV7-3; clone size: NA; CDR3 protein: CASSLAGAADTQYF; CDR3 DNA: TGTGCCAGCAGCTTAGCGGGAGCTGCAGATACGCAGTATTTT
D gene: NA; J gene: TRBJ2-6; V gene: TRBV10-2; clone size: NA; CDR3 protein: CASTQFGSGANVLTF; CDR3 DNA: TGCGCCAGCACCCAGTTCGGCTCTGGGGCCAACGTCCTGACTTTC
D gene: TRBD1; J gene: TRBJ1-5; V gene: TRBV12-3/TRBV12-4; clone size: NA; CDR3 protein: CASSLKDRGRQPQHF; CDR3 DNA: TGTGCCAGCAGTTTAAAGGACAGGGGACGACAGCCCCAGCATTTT
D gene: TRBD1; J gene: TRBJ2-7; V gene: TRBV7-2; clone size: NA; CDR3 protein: CASSPTGGAGDEQYF; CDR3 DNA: TGTGCCAGCAGTCCGACAGGGGGCGCGGGTGACGAGCAGTACTTC
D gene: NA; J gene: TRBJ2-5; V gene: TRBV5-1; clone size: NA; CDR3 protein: CASSLVAGETQYF; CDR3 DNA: TGCGCCAGCAGCTTGGTGGCAGGGGAGACCCAGTACTTC
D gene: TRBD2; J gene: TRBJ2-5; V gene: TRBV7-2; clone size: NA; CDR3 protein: CASSPRRGAETQYF; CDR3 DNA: TGTGCCAGCAGCCCCCGGCGGGGGGCAGAGACCCAGTACTTC
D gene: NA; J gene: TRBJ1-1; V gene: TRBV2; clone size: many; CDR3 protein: CASRAGLSTEAFF; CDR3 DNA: TGTGCCAGCAGGGCAGGGTTGAGCACTGAAGCTTTCTTT
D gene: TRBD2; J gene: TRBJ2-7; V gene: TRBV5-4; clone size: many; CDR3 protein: CASRAGTSGSLEQYF; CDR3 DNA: TGTGCCAGCAGAGCCGGGACTAGCGGGAGTCTCGAGCAGTACTTC
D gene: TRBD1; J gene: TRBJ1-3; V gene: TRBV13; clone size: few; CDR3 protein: CASSLGDRGSGNTIYF; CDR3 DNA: TGTGCCAGCAGCTTAGGGGACAGGGGCTCTGGAAACACCATATATTTT
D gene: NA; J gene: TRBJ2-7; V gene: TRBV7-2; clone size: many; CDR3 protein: CASSQDALRGEQYF; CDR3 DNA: TGTGCCAGCAGCCAAGACGCTTTAAGGGGCGAGCAGTACTTC
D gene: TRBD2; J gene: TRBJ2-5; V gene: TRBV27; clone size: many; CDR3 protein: CASMGAGGWKTQYF; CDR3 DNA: TGTGCCAGCATGGGAGCGGGAGGGTGGAAGACCCAGTACTTC
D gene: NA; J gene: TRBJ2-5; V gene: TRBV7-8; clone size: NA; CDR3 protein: CASSRVAGETQYF; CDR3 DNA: TGTGCCAGCAGCCGAGTGGCGGGGGAGACCCAGTACTTC
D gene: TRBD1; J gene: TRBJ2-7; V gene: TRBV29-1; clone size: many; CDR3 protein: CSVAGTGEWKQYF; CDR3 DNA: TGCAGCGTTGCCGGGACAGGGGAATGGAAGCAGTACTTC
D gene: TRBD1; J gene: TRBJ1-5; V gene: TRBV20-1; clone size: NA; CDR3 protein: CSVGGQGDHQPQHF; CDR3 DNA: TGCAGTGTAGGGGGACAGGGGGACCATCAGCCCCAGCATTTT
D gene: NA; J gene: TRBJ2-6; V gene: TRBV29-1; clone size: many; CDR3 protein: CSVVEGPGANVLTF; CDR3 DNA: TGCAGCGTTGTGGAGGGTCCGGGGGCCAACGTCCTGACTTTC
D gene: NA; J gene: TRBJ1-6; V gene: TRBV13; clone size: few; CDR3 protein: CASSLLGDYNSPLHF; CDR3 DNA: TGTGCCAGCAGCCTTCTAGGGGATTATAATTCACCCCTCCACTTT
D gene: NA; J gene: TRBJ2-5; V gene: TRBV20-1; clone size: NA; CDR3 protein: CSAGEWSGETQYF; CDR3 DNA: TGCAGTGCAGGGGAATGGTCGGGAGAGACCCAGTACTTC
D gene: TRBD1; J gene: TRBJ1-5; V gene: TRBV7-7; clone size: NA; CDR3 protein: CASSAQGGQPQHF; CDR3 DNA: TGTGCCAGCAGCGCTCAGGGGGGACAGCCCCAGCATTTT
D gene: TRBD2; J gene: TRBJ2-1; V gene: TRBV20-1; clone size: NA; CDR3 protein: CSASKGGGRSYNEQFF; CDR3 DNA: TGCAGTGCTAGTAAGGGGGGCGGGAGGTCCTACAATGAGCAGTTCTTC
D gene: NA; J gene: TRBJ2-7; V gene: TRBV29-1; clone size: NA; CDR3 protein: CSPMGGYEQYF; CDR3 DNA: TGCAGCCCCATGGGGGGCTACGAGCAGTACTTC
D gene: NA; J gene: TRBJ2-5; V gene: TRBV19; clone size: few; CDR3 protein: CASRRSGEGVTQYF; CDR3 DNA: TGTGCCAGTAGACGGTCAGGGGAGGGGGTGACCCAGTACTTC
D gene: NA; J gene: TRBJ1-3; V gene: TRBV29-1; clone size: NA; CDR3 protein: CSVWAGNTIYF; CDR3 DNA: TGCAGCGTTTGGGCCGGAAACACCATATATTTT
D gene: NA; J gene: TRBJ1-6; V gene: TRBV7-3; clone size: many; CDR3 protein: CASSFSYNSPLHF; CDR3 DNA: TGTGCCAGCAGCTTCTCCTATAATTCACCCCTCCACTTT